This T cell receptor beta chain is drawn from a study of neurological immune-mediated disorders. The sample holds many counts of this clonotype. Using its own MiXCR run on the 5' RACE reads, TCRdb lists one record per CDR3 protein. The sample carries around 40,000 distinct CDR3 sequences, roughly 6.9% recorded once. Between the trimmed V and J ends, which lost 1 base and 0 bases, there was a span of 8 bases. The CDR3 extends over 14 amino acids. Germline lookup yields CDR1 SGHRS and CDR2 YFSETQ. What was sequenced was CD4+ T cells from blood. The receptor comes from a man aged 50-60 years in good health. V is TRBV5-1 and J is TRBJ2-7, with D perhaps matching TRBD1 (6 bases). The CDR3 nucleotides are TGCGCCAGCAGCTTGCAGGGGCCCTCCTACGAGCAGTACTTC. Translating it yields CASSLQGPSYEQYF.